Detailed here is one TCR beta chain. V trimming: 0 bases; J trimming: 5 bases; junction bases outside the gene matches: 0. Germline CDR1 is KGHSH and CDR2 is LQKENI. This CDR3 has 14 residues. Sample treatment: preoperative locoregional IRX-2 cytokine immunotherapy. Patients received preoperative, locoregional IRX-2 cytokine immunotherapy in a phase Ib study. Data came from immunoSEQ multiplex PCR; TCRdb stores just in-frame clones and leaves some out. The data contain 40,000 to 45,000 clones, approximately 77% of them singletons. This entry belongs to a study of preoperative IRX-2 immunotherapy in early breast cancer.

Sequencing was performed on tumor tissue, taken after IRX-2 immunotherapy. The clonotype was recovered from a human donor with breast cancer. The V and J genes are TRBV18 and TRBJ2-5; 10 bases are a match to TRBD1. The CDR3 protein is CASSPPGQGETQYF. The CDR3 DNA sequence: TGTGCCAGCTCACCACCGGGACAGGGGGAGACCCAGTACTTC.